Shown below are 30 T cell receptor beta chains from a single sample sequenced in a study of molecular identifiers for immune sequencing clone quantification. MiXCR was run by TCRdb on the PCR reads, yielding one entry per CDR3 protein. The sample lists fewer than 45,000 distinct CDR3 sequences, approximately 24% occurring once. What was sequenced was naive CD8+ T cells from blood, with Jurkat cell RNA spiked in. Subset given: FACS-sorted CD8+CD4-CCR7+CD45RA+ naive T cells. All receptors come from a human donor in good health. Some libraries in this study had Jurkat cell RNA spiked in.

This clonotype was counted many times. This chain connects TRBV5-6 to TRBJ2-2; no firm D call. Trimming removed 2 bases from V and 5 bases from J, with 10 bases in between. Germline V gene data show CDR1 as SGHDT and CDR2 as YYEEEE. CDR3 length: 14 residues. The CDR3 sequence: CASSFSGNTGELFF. The CDR3 coding sequence is TGTGCCAGCAGCTTCTCTGGGAATACCGGGGAGCTGTTTTTT.

This clonotype was detected ten times or more. The J gene is TRBJ2-7, the V gene TRBV7-6; D is uncertain. The germline V and J ends were trimmed by 5 bases and 4 bases, with 12 bases remaining between them. The CDR3 covers 13 residues. The germline CDR1 and CDR2 sequences are SGHVS and FNYEAQ. This CDR3 is CASSPSTGYEQYF. The CDR3 DNA sequence: TGTGCCAGCAGCCCGTCGACCGGGTACGAGCAGTACTTC. Together with reference TRBV7-6 and TRBJ2-7, the CDR3 gives the full variable domain: GAGVSQSPRYKVTKRGQDVALRCDPISGHVSLYWYRQALGQGPEFLTYFNYEAQQDKSGLPNDRFSAERPEGSISTLTIQRTEQRDSAMYRCASSPSTGYEQYFGPGTRLTVT.

This clonotype occurred many times. This chain joins TRBV19 and TRBJ2-7, with a weak D call TRBD2 (6 bases). The CDR3 runs 14 residues. V gave up 5 bases and J gave up 0 bases, with 11 bases separating them. CDR1 and CDR2 from the germline V gene are LNHDA and SQIVND (reference sequence). In nucleotides, the CDR3 is TGTGCCAGTAGTTCCTTCGGGAGCTCCTACGAGCAGTACTTC. Protein: CASSSFGSSYEQYF.

This clonotype was recorded at least ten times. This chain uses TRBV6-4 with TRBJ2-3, with TRBD2 identical over 9 bases. CDR3 size: 19 residues. CDR1 MRHNA and CDR2 SNTAGT come from the germline V gene. J lost 4 bases, V lost 0 bases, and 14 bases had no gene match. CDR3 bases: TGTGCCAGCAGTGACTCCCCCATCGAAGCGGGAGGTTTAGCAGATACGCAGTATTTT. This encodes CASSDSPIEAGGLADTQYF.

With regard to this clonotype: Given a much more abundant clone one base away, this may be a read error. The chain recombines TRBV19 with TRBJ1-2; 9 positions agree with TRBD1. Germline CDR1 LNHDA, CDR2 SQIVND (reference sequence). Trimming cost V 3 bases and J 8 bases; bases outside gene matches: 10. The CDR3 spans 15 residues. CDR3 bases: TGTGCCAGTAGTATGTCGAACAGGGGGCAAGTCGGCTACACCTTC. Amino acids: CASSMSNRGQVGYTF. Full variable domain (missing parts from reference TRBV19 and TRBJ1-2): DGGITQSPKYLFRKEGQNVTLSCEQNLNHDAMYWYRQDPGQGLRLIYYSQIVNDFQKGDIAEGYSVSREKKESFPLTVTSAQKNPTAFYLCASSMSNRGQVGYTFGSGTRLTVV.

Remarks on this clonotype: The junction and the germline gene differ at one end; a read error may be behind it. The rearrangement uses TRBV7-3 and TRBJ2-1; 7 positions agree with TRBD1. Germline V gene data show CDR1 as SGHTA and CDR2 as FQGTGA. This CDR3 has 14 residues. The CDR3 sequence is CASSWGTAYNEQGF. Written as DNA, the CDR3 is TGTGCCAGCAGCTGGGGGACAGCCTACAATGAGCAGGGCTTC.

The table lists this clonotype with many counts. The chain recombines TRBV11-2 with TRBJ2-7, with D tentatively TRBD2 (6 bases). Trimming pared 3 bases from V and 3 bases from J, leaving 15 bases between. Per the germline V gene, CDR1 is SGHAT and CDR2 is FQNNGV. The CDR3 runs to 15 residues. The CDR3 nucleotides read TGTGCCAGCAGCTTCGGAGCGGGTGGGCACTACGAGCAGTACTTC. It is translated as CASSFGAGGHYEQYF.

Many counts were recorded for this clonotype. The CDR3 here is CASSLAGPWENQPQHF. In DNA, the CDR3 is TGTGCCAGCAGCTTAGCGGGACCCTGGGAGAATCAGCCCCAGCATTTT. The chain recombines TRBV7-2 with TRBJ1-5, with D possibly matching TRBD1 (5 bases). Germline V lookup: CDR1 SGHTA, CDR2 FQGNSA. The CDR3 extends over 16 amino acids. V was trimmed by 0 bases and J by 4 bases, leaving 13 bases between them.

This clonotype was found many times. The V call is TRBV27, the J call TRBJ1-6, with D perhaps matching TRBD1 (5 bases). With 7 bases removed from V and 3 bases from J, the gap between germline ends came to 16 bases. The CDR3 is made up of 16 amino acids. Germline values: CDR1 MNHEY, CDR2 SMNVEV (reference sequence). CDR3 amino acids: CASTETPQGYNSPLHF. CDR3 nucleotide sequence: TGTGCCAGCACCGAAACCCCCCAGGGCTATAATTCACCCCTCCACTTT.

The table lists this clonotype with many counts. The genes are TRBV5-1 and TRBJ2-5, with D possibly being TRBD1 (5 bases). CDR3 length equals 13 residues. The ends were cut back, 4 bases at V and 6 bases at J, with 13 bases in the middle. Germline V lookup: CDR1 SGHRS, CDR2 YFSETQ. This chain's CDR3 is CASSTDSSQTQYF. The CDR3 region has the DNA TGCGCCAGCAGCACCGACAGTTCACAGACCCAGTACTTC.

V gene TRBV5-3 combines with J gene TRBJ2-4; a weak D match, TRBD2 (6 bases). TRBV5-3 is assigned to the ORF class and has an uncertain function. With 8 bases removed from V and 9 bases from J, the gap between germline ends came to 18 bases. The length of the CDR3 is 13 residues. The CDR3 nucleotides are TGTGCCAGCAGCGCCGGGACTGAAACCATTCAGTACTTC. Translated, it gives CASSAGTETIQYF.

Remarks on this clonotype: A much larger clone lies one base from this, so it may be a read error. The chain carries TRBV2 and TRBJ2-7, with TRBD1 as a possible D gene (5 bases). The length of the CDR3 is 13 residues. Per the germline V gene, CDR1 is SNHLY and CDR2 is FYNNEI. The CDR3 loop is CACSSTESYEQYF. The CDR3 bases are TGTGCCTGCAGCTCGACAGAGTCCTACGAGCAGTACTTC.

This rearrangement joins TRBV19 to TRBJ1-2; 9 nucleotides agree with TRBD1. The CDR3 has 14 amino acids. V shed 7 bases, J shed 7 bases, and the junction held 10 bases outside the gene matches. CDR1 is LNHDA and CDR2 is SQIVND in the germline V gene (reference sequence). The chain's CDR3 is CASTEQGAGGGYTF. The DNA of the CDR3 is TGTGCCAGTACCGAACAGGGGGCCGGAGGTGGCTACACCTTC.

This clonotype was detected many times. The rearrangement uses TRBV7-2 and TRBJ2-5; D might be TRBD1 or TRBD2, each matching 6 bases. Trimming took 10 bases from V and 5 from J, leaving 17 bases between them. The length of the CDR3 is 13 residues. From germline, CDR1 is SGHTA and CDR2 FQGNSA. The CDR3 DNA reads TGTGCCACCTACCTCGAGGGGGGCGAGACCCAGTACTTC. Its protein is CATYLEGGETQYF.

The sample holds many counts of this clonotype. The V call is TRBV9, the J call TRBJ1-1; no definite D call. The CDR3 has 15 residues. V lost 4 bases and J 2 bases, leaving 15 bases between the germline ends. In germline, CDR1 is SGDLS, CDR2 YYNGEE. The CDR3 DNA sequence: TGTGCCAGCAGCCCTGATTTTTTAGGTAACACTGAAGCTTTCTTT. Protein product: CASSPDFLGNTEAFF.

This clonotype ranks as medium-sized. This rearrangement joins TRBV5-1 to TRBJ2-3; TRBD2 agrees at 9 bases. This CDR3 spans 17 amino acids. Per germline, CDR1 SGHRS and CDR2 YFSETQ. Germline trimming cut 2 bases from V and 4 bases from J; bases unmatched to any gene: 11. This CDR3 reads CASSFEVSGSGADTQYF. CDR3 sequence (DNA): TGCGCCAGCAGCTTTGAGGTTAGCGGGAGCGGGGCAGATACGCAGTATTTT.

As to this clonotype: This may be a read error: a much more frequent sequence differs by one nucleotide. This chain joins TRBV13 and TRBJ2-3, with D perhaps TRBD1 or TRBD2 (6 bases each). Germline CDR1 and CDR2: PRHDT and FYEKMQ (reference sequence). The CDR3 totals 16 residues. The V end lost 4 bases, the J end lost 1 base, and 15 bases lay between the germline ends. In DNA form, the CDR3 reads TGTGCCAGCAGCTCCGCGGGACACTTAGGCACAGATACGCAGTATTTT. It specifies CASSSAGHLGTDTQYF. The variable domain in full, completed from reference TRBV13 and TRBJ2-3, reads AAGVIQSPRHLIKEKRETATLKCYPIPRHDTVYWYQQGPGQDPQFLISFYEKMQSDKGSIPDRFSAQQFSDYHSELNMSSLELGDSALYFCASSSAGHLGTDTQYFGPGTRLTVL.

Ten or more counts support this clonotype. This chain connects TRBV4-2 to TRBJ2-4; 9 bases are shared with TRBD1. Trimming took 0 bases from V and 8 from J; bases not matched to a gene: 11. From germline, CDR1 is LGHNA and CDR2 YNFKEQ. There are 17 residues in the CDR3. CDR3 nucleotide sequence: TGTGCCAGCAGCCAAGAGAGCCACAGGGGGCCAACGGACATTCAGTACTTC. The encoded protein is CASSQESHRGPTDIQYF.

This clonotype was observed at least ten times. The gene calls are TRBV6-6 and TRBJ2-5; D gene ambiguous. The germline V gene has CDR1 MNHNY and CDR2 SVGAGI (reference sequence). V lost 5 bases to trimming and J lost 2 bases, with 15 bases between them. This CDR3 contains 15 residues. The CDR3 is CASSPRVASQETQYF. CDR3 bases: TGTGCCAGCAGTCCCCGAGTAGCTAGTCAAGAGACCCAGTACTTC.

A word on this clonotype: The junction departs from germline at one end; a sequencing error may be responsible. The CDR3 DNA reads TGTGCCAGCAGCCCTGGGACAGGTTACGGGCAGTACTTC. Translated: CASSPGTGYGQYF. The V and J genes are TRBV7-3 and TRBJ2-7; 8 bases map to TRBD1. Germline lookup yields CDR1 SGHTA and CDR2 FQGTGA. The CDR3 is made up of 13 amino acids.

By sample share, this clonotype is medium-sized. This chain uses TRBV4-3 with TRBJ2-1; 7 nucleotides line up with TRBD1. The J segment lost 0 bases and the V segment lost 1 base, leaving 9 bases of the junction unmatched. The CDR3 sequence is 18 residues long. CDR1 is LGHNA, CDR2 YSLEER, per germline. The CDR3 reads CASSQGTVQGSSYNEQFF. As DNA, the CDR3 is TGCGCCAGCAGCCAAGGAACGGTACAGGGGAGCTCCTACAATGAGCAGTTCTTC.

For this clonotype: A read error may explain this, as a much larger clone is one base away. The chain couples TRBV20-1 to TRBJ2-3; TRBD2 is a possible D gene (5 bases). The V and J ends lost 6 bases and 10 bases respectively, with 20 bases between them. The CDR3 extends over 13 amino acids. The germline V gene encodes CDR1 DFQATT and CDR2 SNEGSKA (reference sequence). CDR3 coding DNA: TGCAGTGCCACTTCCCCCCCCGGGGATGCGCAGTATTTT. Its translation is CSATSPPGDAQYF.

About this clonotype: This may arise from a read error, as a much more abundant clone is one base away. The V and J genes are TRBV7-9 and TRBJ2-5; D possibly uses TRBD1 or TRBD2 (6 bases each). Looked up from germline, CDR1 is SEHNR and CDR2 is FQNEAQ (reference sequence). The V end lost 3 bases, the J end lost 2 bases, and 25 bases lay between the germline ends. The CDR3 contains 19 residues. CDR3 coding DNA: TGTGCCAGCAGCTTTAGCTTCTCCGTCGGGGGCGATCGACAAGAGACCCAGTACTTC. Translating it yields CASSFSFSVGGDRQETQYF.

A note on this clonotype: Since a much larger clone is just one base distant, this may be a read error. The gene calls are TRBV30 and TRBJ1-4; the match to TRBD1 covers 8 bases. The V gene's germline CDR1 is GTSNPN and CDR2 SVGIG (reference sequence). J lost 10 bases, V lost 5 bases, and 12 bases had no gene match. The CDR3 is made up of 14 amino acids. CDR3 sequence reads: CAWAAGGGIGKLFF. Here the CDR3 DNA reads TGTGCCTGGGCAGCAGGGGGCGGGATCGGAAAACTGTTTTTT.

In regard to this clonotype: This could be a read error, since a much larger clone is one nucleotide away. The genes are TRBV7-9 and TRBJ2-3; 10 nucleotides match TRBD2. CDR1 is SEHNR, CDR2 FQNEAQ, per germline (reference sequence). Trimming removed 8 bases from V and 4 bases from J; junction bases left unmatched: 9. The length of the CDR3 is 15 residues. DNA of the CDR3: TGTGCCAGCGGACCCGGACTAGCGGCCGCAGATACGCAGTATTTT. Encoded protein: CASGPGLAAADTQYF.

This clonotype was picked up many times. V is TRBV10-3 and J is TRBJ2-7; the match to TRBD2 covers 8 bases. V was clipped by 3 bases and J by 3 bases; unmatched bases: 7. CDR3 length: 15 amino acids. CDR1 and CDR2 from the germline V gene are ENHRY and SYGVKD. The CDR3 reads CAISDLTSGFYEQYF. CDR3 bases: TGTGCCATCAGTGATCTCACTAGCGGCTTCTACGAGCAGTACTTC.

This clonotype came up a few times. The genes are TRBV7-9 and TRBJ2-5; D gene ambiguous. Trimming removed 4 bases from V and 6 bases from J, with 9 bases in between. The germline V gene has CDR1 SEHNR and CDR2 FQNEAQ (reference sequence). This CDR3 spans 12 amino acids. The CDR3 loop reads CASSYEEQTQYF. DNA for the CDR3: TGTGCCAGCAGCTACGAGGAACAGACCCAGTACTTC.

There are many counts of this clonotype. The chain recombines TRBV30 with TRBJ2-1, with D possibly being TRBD2 (6 bases). Germline V lookup: CDR1 GTSNPN, CDR2 SVGIG (reference sequence). V lost 4 bases to trimming and J lost 11 bases, with 21 bases between them. The CDR3 has 14 amino acids. The chain's CDR3 is CAWNSANLGTQQFF. The CDR3 DNA follows: TGTGCCTGGAACTCCGCCAACTTAGGGACTCAGCAGTTCTTC.

This clonotype came up many times. The CDR3 loop is CASSIRPAEAFF. The CDR3 DNA sequence: TGTGCCAGTAGTATCAGACCCGCTGAAGCTTTCTTT. The rearrangement joins TRBV19 to TRBJ1-1, with no clear D. Germline assignment: CDR1 LNHDA and CDR2 SQIVND (reference sequence). V dropped 3 bases and J dropped 6 bases, with 8 bases sitting between them. This CDR3 is built from 12 residues.

This clonotype was counted only a few times. The chain uses TRBV29-1 and TRBJ2-1; TRBD2 is a possible D gene (6 bases). The V gene's germline CDR1 is SQVTM and CDR2 ANQGSEA. V was pared by 3 bases and J by 4 bases, with 19 bases between. There are 16 residues in the CDR3. CDR3 in amino acids: CSVEGLRTTFYNEQFF. CDR3 bases: TGCAGCGTTGAGGGGTTAAGGACTACTTTTTACAATGAGCAGTTCTTC.